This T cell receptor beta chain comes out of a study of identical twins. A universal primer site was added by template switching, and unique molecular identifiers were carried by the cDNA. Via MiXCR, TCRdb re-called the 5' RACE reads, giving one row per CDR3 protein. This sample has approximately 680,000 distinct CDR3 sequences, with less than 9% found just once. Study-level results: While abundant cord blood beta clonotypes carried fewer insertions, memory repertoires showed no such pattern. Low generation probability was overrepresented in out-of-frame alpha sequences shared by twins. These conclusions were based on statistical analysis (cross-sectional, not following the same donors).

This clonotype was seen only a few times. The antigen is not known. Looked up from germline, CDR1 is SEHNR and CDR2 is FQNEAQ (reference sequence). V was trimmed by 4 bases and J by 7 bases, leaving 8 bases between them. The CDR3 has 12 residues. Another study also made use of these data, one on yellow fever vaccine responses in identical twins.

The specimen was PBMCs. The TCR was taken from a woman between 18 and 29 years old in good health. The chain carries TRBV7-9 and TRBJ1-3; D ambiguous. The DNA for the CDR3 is TGTGCCAGCAGCTCCATACGGAACACCATATATTTT. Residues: CASSSIRNTIYF.